This TCR beta chain emerged from a study of blood T cell repertoires in COVID-19. The V gene's germline CDR1 is SEHNR and CDR2 FQNEAQ (reference sequence). V lost 4 bases, J lost 4 bases, and 10 bases lay in between. This CDR3 has 13 amino acids. Some clones are missing from TCRdb's copy, which holds only in-frame ones; the method was immunoSEQ multiplex PCR. The data hold over 300,000 clones, with about 89% observed a single time. The sequence was collected from a man aged 18 to 30 who had recovered from COVID-19. The V and J genes are TRBV7-9 and TRBJ1-1; D gene uncertain. Material for sequencing was peripheral blood. The CDR3 is CASSSTGATEAFF. Written as DNA, the CDR3 is TGTGCCAGCAGCTCCACGGGAGCCACTGAAGCTTTCTTT.